This T cell receptor (beta chain) was captured in a study of untreated major depressive disorder (dated by TCRdb to the late 2010s). In the study overall: A cross-sectional case-control design was used to compare T cell phenotype and TCR repertoire between antidepressant-free major depressive disorder patients and individually matched non-depressed controls. Differences in Vbeta 5.1, Vbeta 11 and Vbeta 22 usage observed by flow cytometry in the whole cohort were followed up by sequencing.

Each depressed patient was pairwise matched to a non-depressed control for sex, age, current smoking status and body mass index. All participants were of European descent. Controls had no current or lifetime mood disorder and scored 5 or less on the Quick Inventory of Depressive Symptoms-Self Report. Participants were excluded if they had major medical conditions, Axis I/II comorbidities, regular medication or illicit drug use, or weekly alcohol intake above 100 g. Approximately 29 ml of peripheral blood was collected into EDTA tubes from each participant. Using the BD IMag Human CD4 T Lymphocyte Enrichment Set, CD4+ T cells were purified from thawed PBMCs via magnetic negative selection. Flow cytometry confirmed that the CD4+ enrichment method typically gave approximately 96% purity. A subgroup of a few case-control pairs, selected blind to chemokine receptor expression and flow-cytometric repertoire skewing results, was subjected to TCRbeta sequencing. All blood samples were collected in the morning at 8:00 a.m., and PBMCs were isolated by Ficoll-Hypaque gradient centrifugation. PBMCs were gradually cooled to -80 degrees C for cryopreservation and then kept in liquid nitrogen until assay.

Findings and caveats that apply to the study as a whole: A comparatively small study sample was produced by the strict matching and exclusion criteria, and the generalizability of findings was thereby limited. In CD4+ T cells, sequencing confirmed that depressed patients used TRBV05-01 (Vbeta 5.1) more than controls did, with a one-tailed test giving p = 0.040. In every sequenced subject, all of the top five TRBV05-01 clones were private clones. In the sequencing data, TRBV25-01 and TRBV02-01 usage matched the flow-cytometry pattern without reaching statistical significance. The sequencing comparisons used one-tailed planned tests on only three preselected Vbeta families.

The CDR3 has 15 amino acids, counting the end cysteine and phenylalanine. Only CDR3 DNA is held: 45 bases, read in frame from base 1. Taken from the germline V gene, the CDR1 and CDR2 loops are MDHEN and SYDVKM. The junction shows trimming of 2 bases on V and 8 bases on J, and the gene matches do not reach 3 bases of it. The Qiagen DNeasy Blood and Tissue Kit was used to extract total genomic DNA from the purified CD4+ T cells. Using immunoSEQ immunosequencing protocols, the TCRbeta CDR3 region, as defined by IMGT, was amplified and sequenced. As for the original processing: Raw sequence data were preprocessed by the immunoSEQ service for PCR and sequencing error correction. The sequence data were loaded into the immunoSEQ Analyzer and then analyzed further using VDJtools v1.0.7. Patient-control differences were tested with the paired Wilcoxon signed-rank test. Drawn from immuneACCESS, this table holds only the in-frame rearrangements with V and J called that TCRdb kept. Clones are partly lost; checked studies trace under half to an unresolved V gene and leave the rest unexplained. V and J calls and clone size follow that table, whereas D and trimming were derived from the DNA. The sample profile shows just over 20,000 clones; 70% to 90% of them were found once. The ten top clones hold 4.5% to 6.5% of the sample.

Points on this clone: What antigen it recognizes has not been identified. No base quality values were provided; no much bigger clone lies one nucleotide off.

Rearrangement joined TRBV28 to TRBJ1-4; TRBD1 lines up with 12 middle nucleotides. The receptor comes from a woman aged 25 to 39 in good health. The sample taken for sequencing was CD4+ T cells from PBMCs. The bases read TGTGCCAGCAGTTTAGCAGGGACAGGGGGCGAAAAACTGTTTTTT. This yields the protein CASSLAGTGGEKLFF.